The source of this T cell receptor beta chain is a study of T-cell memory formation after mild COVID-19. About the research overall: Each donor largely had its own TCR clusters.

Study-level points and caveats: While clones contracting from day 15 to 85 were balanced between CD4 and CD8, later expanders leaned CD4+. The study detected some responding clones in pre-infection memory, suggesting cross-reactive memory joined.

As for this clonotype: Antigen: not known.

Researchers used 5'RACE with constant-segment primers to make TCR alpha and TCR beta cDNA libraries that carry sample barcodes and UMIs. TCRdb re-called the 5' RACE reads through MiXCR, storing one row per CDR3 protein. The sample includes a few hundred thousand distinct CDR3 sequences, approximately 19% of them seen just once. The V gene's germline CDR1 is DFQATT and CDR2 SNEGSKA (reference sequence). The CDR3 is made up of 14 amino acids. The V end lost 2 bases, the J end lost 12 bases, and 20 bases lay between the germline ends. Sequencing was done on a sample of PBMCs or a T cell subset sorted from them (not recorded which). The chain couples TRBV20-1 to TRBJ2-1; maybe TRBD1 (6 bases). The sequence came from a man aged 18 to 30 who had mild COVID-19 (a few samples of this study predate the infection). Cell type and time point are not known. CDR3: CSARPLEYREGQFF. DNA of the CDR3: TGCAGTGCTAGACCCCTAGAATACAGGGAAGGGCAGTTCTTC.